This passage covers 22 T cell receptor beta chains from one sample sequenced in a study of read filtering for tumor transcriptome and immune sequencing. The library was built from about 400 ng RNA with molecular barcoded adaptors for alpha/delta and beta/gamma chains. A single record per CDR3 protein comes from TCRdb applying MiXCR to the reads. The table lists around 44,000 distinct CDR3 sequences, about an eighth of them singletons, with 30% in the top ten. The sequencing input was a population of CD138-negative cells sorted from bone marrow. Receptors were obtained from a donor aged 40 or over with multiple myeloma.

This clonotype was recorded at least ten times. The chain joins TRBV5-1 to TRBJ1-1; D not certain. Between the trimmed V and J ends, which lost 2 bases and 1 base, there was a span of 6 bases. The CDR3 spans 13 residues. Germline values: CDR1 SGHRS, CDR2 YFSETQ. CDR3 sequence (DNA): TGCGCCAGCAGCTTTAAGACGAACACTGAAGCTTTCTTT. Its translation is CASSFKTNTEAFF. Together with reference TRBV5-1 and TRBJ1-1, the CDR3 gives the full variable domain: KAGVTQTPRYLIKTRGQQVTLSCSPISGHRSVSWYQQTPGQGLQFLFEYFSETQRNKGNFPGRFSGRQFSNSRSEMNVSTLELGDSALYLCASSFKTNTEAFFGQGTRLTVV.

The table lists this clonotype with many counts. The rearrangement joins TRBV19 to TRBJ2-5, with TRBD2 as a possible D gene (6 bases). The CDR3 sequence is 13 residues long. Looked up from germline, CDR1 is LNHDA and CDR2 is SQIVND (reference sequence). Trimming took 1 base from V and 4 from J, leaving 7 bases between them. The CDR3 sequence is CASSIVGGETQYF. The CDR3 DNA reads TGTGCCAGTAGTATAGTGGGGGGAGAGACCCAGTACTTC.

This clonotype occurred many times. V gene TRBV7-9 combines with J gene TRBJ1-2; 7 bases are shared with TRBD1. J was trimmed by 7 bases and V by 5 bases; bases with no gene match: 10. Germline CDR1 and CDR2: SEHNR and FQNEAQ (reference sequence). CDR3 length: 14 amino acids. CDR3 amino acids: CASSQPEGAGGYTF. CDR3 coding DNA: TGTGCCAGCAGCCAACCGGAGGGGGCTGGTGGCTACACCTTC.

This clonotype was recorded many times. The chain has TRBV5-1 and TRBJ2-3; D is perhaps TRBD1 (5 bases). This CDR3 is 15 amino acids long. Looked up from germline, CDR1 is SGHRS and CDR2 is YFSETQ. Trimming took 0 bases from V and 2 from J, leaving 10 bases between them. The CDR3 sequence: CASSLDRTLTDTQYF. DNA for the CDR3: TGCGCCAGCAGCTTGGACCGGACACTCACAGATACGCAGTATTTT.

This clonotype has just a few counts. V gene TRBV28 combines with J gene TRBJ2-5, with D possibly being TRBD1 (6 bases). Trimming left V 4 bases short and J 3 bases short, with 21 bases between. Germline CDR1 and CDR2: MDHEN and SYDVKM. The CDR3 runs to 17 residues. The CDR3 region is CASSSPGGRSMEETQYF. Written as DNA, the CDR3 is TGTGCCAGCAGTTCGCCTGGGGGCAGGTCCATGGAAGAGACCCAGTACTTC.

The gene calls are TRBV28 and TRBJ2-5; 9 nucleotides line up with TRBD1. This CDR3 is built from 14 residues. Germline assignment: CDR1 MDHEN and CDR2 SYDVKM. The ends lost 6 bases at V and 2 bases at J; junction bases unmatched: 4. The CDR3 sequence is CASRAGQGQETQYF. The CDR3 bases are TGTGCCAGCAGAGCTGGACAGGGGCAAGAGACCCAGTACTTC.

The sample holds many counts of this clonotype. This chain links TRBV29-1 with TRBJ1-1; D not resolved. The CDR3 runs 14 residues. Germline assignment: CDR1 SQVTM and CDR2 ANQGSEA. V lost 5 bases and J 0 bases, leaving 13 bases between the germline ends. For the CDR3, the DNA is TGCAGCGTTCATCGTCACAGTCTGAACACTGAAGCTTTCTTT. It translates to CSVHRHSLNTEAFF.

This clonotype was observed many times. A much larger clone lies one base from this, so it may be a read error. This chain joins TRBV5-1 and TRBJ2-1; 8 bases fit TRBD2. The CDR3 consists of 16 residues. CDR1 is SGHRS, CDR2 YFSETQ, per germline. The CDR3: CASSSNSGMGYSEQFF. DNA for the CDR3: TGCGCCAGCAGCAGTAATAGCGGGATGGGCTACAGTGAGCAGTTCTTC. Combining the CDR3 with reference TRBV5-1 and TRBJ2-1 gives the whole variable domain KAGVTQTPRYLIKTRGQQVTLSCSPISGHRSVSWYQQTPGQGLQFLFEYFSETQRNKGNFPGRFSGRQFSNSRSEMNVSTLELGDSALYLCASSSNSGMGYSEQFFGPGTRLTVL.

Ten or more counts support this clonotype. The chain couples TRBV5-1 to TRBJ1-1; D is unresolved. The CDR3 sequence is 14 residues long. V was clipped by 3 bases and J by 1 base, with 10 bases between them. Germline CDR1 and CDR2: SGHRS and YFSETQ. The CDR3 sequence is CASSSLTPNTEAFF. CDR3 sequence (DNA): TGCGCCAGCAGCTCCCTGACACCGAACACTGAAGCTTTCTTT.

This clonotype was found many times. CDR3 residues: CSVGDRGLNTEAFF. The CDR3 DNA is TGCAGCGTTGGGGACAGGGGGTTAAACACTGAAGCTTTCTTT. The genes are TRBV29-1 and TRBJ1-1, with 11 bases aligning to TRBD1. CDR1 is SQVTM, CDR2 ANQGSEA, per germline. This CDR3 has 14 residues. J gave up 2 bases and V 4 bases, and 3 bases lay outside the gene matches.

A note on this clonotype: The junction differs from germline at one of its ends, possibly a read error. The chain has TRBV20-1 and TRBJ2-2; TRBD2 matches at 13 bases. The germline V gene has CDR1 DFQATT and CDR2 SNEGSKA (reference sequence). CDR3 length: 16 residues. In DNA form, the CDR3 reads TGCAGTGCCATACTAGCGGGAGGGCCTCACACCGGGGAGCCGTTATTT. This translates into CSAILAGGPHTGEPLF.

This clonotype was counted at least ten times. The CDR3 here is CASSPVGPEYEQYF. The CDR3 bases are TGCGCCAGCAGCCCCGTTGGGCCCGAGTACGAGCAGTACTTC. The chain has TRBV5-1 and TRBJ2-7, with D unclear. The germline CDR1 and CDR2 sequences are SGHRS and YFSETQ. V was cut by 4 bases and J by 4 bases, with 15 bases left in between. The CDR3 runs 14 residues. Based on the CDR3 plus reference TRBV5-1 and TRBJ2-7, the full variable domain is KAGVTQTPRYLIKTRGQQVTLSCSPISGHRSVSWYQQTPGQGLQFLFEYFSETQRNKGNFPGRFSGRQFSNSRSEMNVSTLELGDSALYLCASSPVGPEYEQYFGPGTRLTVT.

This clonotype was picked up many times. V is TRBV3-1 and J is TRBJ2-4; D call uncertain. The CDR3 spans 14 residues. From germline, CDR1 is LGHDT and CDR2 YNNKEL (reference sequence). Trimming pared 0 bases from V and 5 bases from J, leaving 8 bases between. In DNA form, the CDR3 reads TGTGCCAGCAGCCAAGAAAACAGAGAAAACATTCAGTACTTC. This encodes CASSQENRENIQYF.

At least ten counts were recorded for this clonotype. This rearrangement joins TRBV7-9 to TRBJ2-5, with D tentatively TRBD1 (5 bases). V was shortened by 4 bases and J by 5 bases, with 8 bases between the two germline ends. The germline V gene has CDR1 SEHNR and CDR2 FQNEAQ (reference sequence). The CDR3 loop spans 12 amino acids. The CDR3 region has the DNA TGTGCCAGCAGCTCCTGGGGCGAGACCCAGTACTTC. It yields the protein CASSSWGETQYF.

At least ten counts were recorded for this clonotype. A read error may produce the germline difference seen at one junction end. The rearrangement joins TRBV5-1 to TRBJ2-1, with D maybe TRBD2 (5 bases). Germline V gene lookup returns CDR1 SGHRS and CDR2 YFSETQ. This CDR3 region has 15 residues. CDR3 protein: CASSLELGSYNGQFF. Here the CDR3 DNA reads TGCGCCAGCAGCTTGGAACTAGGCTCCTACAATGGGCAGTTCTTC.

This clonotype was counted many times. The genes are TRBV9 and TRBJ2-7, with TRBD1 as a possible D gene (5 bases). The germline gives CDR1 SGDLS, CDR2 YYNGEE. The CDR3 totals 14 residues. The germline V and J ends were trimmed by 0 bases and 5 bases, with 12 bases remaining between them. Here the CDR3 reads CASSVGGRADEQYF. CDR3 coding DNA: TGTGCCAGCAGCGTAGGGGGCAGGGCGGACGAGCAGTACTTC.

In regard to this clonotype: A much larger clone differs by one base, so this may be a read error. The J gene is TRBJ1-4, the V gene TRBV28, with 7 bases fitting TRBD1. The CDR3 has 15 residues. The germline V gene has CDR1 MDHEN and CDR2 SYDVKM. The CDR3, as DNA: TGTGCCAGCAGTCTCCCCGGGACAGTTAATGAAGAACTGTTTTTT. This encodes CASSLPGTVNEELFF.

In its sample, this clonotype was seen many times. The rearrangement joins TRBV20-1 to TRBJ2-3, with 10 positions matching TRBD2. The CDR3 is 14 amino acids. Germline-derived CDR1 and CDR2 are DFQATT and SNEGSKA (reference sequence). V lost 6 bases to trimming and J lost 4 bases; unmatched junction nucleotides: 7. CDR3 loop: CSATSGRASDTQYF. CDR3 sequence (DNA): TGCAGTGCCACGAGCGGGAGGGCCTCAGATACGCAGTATTTT.

This clonotype was picked up many times. The chain links TRBV27 to TRBJ1-5, with TRBD1 identical over 7 bases. The junction had 3 bases not matched to a gene; V was cut back by 6 bases and J by 4 bases. Germline V CDR1 and CDR2: MNHEY, SMNVEV (reference sequence). CDR3 size: 13 residues. DNA of the CDR3: TGTGCCAGCAGCACGGACAGGAATCAGCCCCAGCATTTT. Translation gives CASSTDRNQPQHF.

This clonotype has ten or more counts. The chain links TRBV3-1 to TRBJ1-1; D remains ambiguous. Per germline, CDR1 LGHDT and CDR2 YNNKEL (reference sequence). The CDR3 spans 12 residues. Trimming took off 9 bases at V and 1 base at J, with 9 bases between the two ends. The CDR3 DNA reads as TGTGCCAGTTGTGGTCGGAACACTGAAGCTTTCTTT. This sequence encodes CASCGRNTEAFF.

This clonotype was observed at least ten times. The gene calls are TRBV19 and TRBJ1-4; tentatively, D is TRBD1 (5 bases). This CDR3 is 13 amino acids long. Germline V gene lookup returns CDR1 LNHDA and CDR2 SQIVND (reference sequence). The ends were cut back, 8 bases at V and 7 bases at J, with 14 bases in the middle. As DNA, the CDR3 is TGTGCCAGTGGGACTCACACCGGTGAAAAACTGTTTTTT. Translating it yields CASGTHTGEKLFF.

This clonotype was observed at least ten times. V usage is TRBV19 and J usage is TRBJ2-1; D unresolved. The CDR3 spans 13 residues. CDR1 and CDR2 (germline): LNHDA, SQIVND (reference sequence). Trimming took 6 bases from V and 5 from J, leaving 11 bases between them. The CDR3 protein is CASRAPPHNEQFF. The CDR3 DNA sequence: TGTGCCAGTAGGGCCCCCCCACACAATGAGCAGTTCTTC.